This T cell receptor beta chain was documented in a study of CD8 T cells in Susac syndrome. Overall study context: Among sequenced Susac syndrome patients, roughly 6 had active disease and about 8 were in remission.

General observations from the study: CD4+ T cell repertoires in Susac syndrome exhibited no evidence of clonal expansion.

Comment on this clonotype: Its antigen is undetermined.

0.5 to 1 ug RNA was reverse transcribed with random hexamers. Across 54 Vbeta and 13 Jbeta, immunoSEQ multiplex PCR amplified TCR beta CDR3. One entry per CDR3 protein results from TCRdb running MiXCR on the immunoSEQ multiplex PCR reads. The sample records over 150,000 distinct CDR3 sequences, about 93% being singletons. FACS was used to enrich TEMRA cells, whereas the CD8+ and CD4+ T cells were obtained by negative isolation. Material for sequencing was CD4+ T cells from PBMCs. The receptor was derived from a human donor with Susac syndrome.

CDR3 in amino acids: CASSLGPVYEQFF. CDR3 in DNA: TGTGCCAGCAGTTTGGGCCCCGTGTATGAGCAGTTCTTC. This chain connects TRBV28 to TRBJ2-1, with D uncertain. The CDR3 is 13 residues long. V shed 3 bases and J shed 8 bases, with 11 bases lying between them. Looked up from germline, CDR1 is MDHEN and CDR2 is SYDVKM.